A selection of T cell receptor beta chains follows, all from one sample in a study of blood T cell repertoires in COVID-19. Using immunoSEQ multiplex PCR, the repertoire was profiled, and TCRdb retains in-frame clones only, with some absent. This sample has over 45,000 clones, with more than 60% found just once. What was sequenced was peripheral blood. The receptors shown here come from a woman aged 45 to 65 with active or convalescent COVID-19. The CDR3 runs from the conserved cysteine through the conserved F or W. D genes are given only for firm matches.

TRBV11-1	TRBJ2-3	.	CASSFAGSTDTQYF	TGTGCCAGCAGCTTCGCGGGTAGCACAGATACGCAGTATTTT
TRBV6-5	TRBJ2-7	.	CASTLGVTQARKYF	TGTGCCAGCACCCTAGGGGTTACTCAGGCTAGGAAGTACTTC
TRBV30	TRBJ1-1	.	CAWSTGTPNTEAFF	TGTGCCTGGAGTACCGGGACACCAAACACTGAAGCTTTCTTT
TRBV28	TRBJ2-3	TRBD2	CASSLNAGGSPDTQYF	TGTGCCAGCAGTTTAAATGCGGGAGGGAGTCCAGATACGCAGTATTTT
TRBV18	TRBJ2-3	.	CASSPFVALAGNTDTQYF	TGTGCCAGCTCACCCTTTGTAGCTCTGGCGGGAAACACAGATACGCAGTATTTT
TRBV19	TRBJ1-1	.	CASRSVPEAFF	TGTGCCAGTAGATCGGTTCCTGAAGCTTTCTTT
TRBV2	TRBJ2-2	TRBD1	CASSVNRGSNTGELFF	TGTGCCAGCAGTGTAAACAGGGGGTCGAACACCGGGGAGCTGTTTTTT
TRBV2	TRBJ1-4	.	CASTDRPNEKLFF	TGTGCCAGCACGGACAGACCGAATGAAAAACTGTTTTTT
TRBV7-2	TRBJ2-3	TRBD2	CASSSGGRRGDTQYF	TGTGCCAGCAGCTCCGGCGGGAGGAGGGGAGATACGCAGTATTTT
TRBV29-1	TRBJ2-1	.	CSVGGTGYNEQFF	TGCAGCGTGGGGGGGACAGGTTACAATGAGCAGTTCTTC
TRBV9	TRBJ2-3	.	CASSWTATDTQYF	TGTGCCAGCAGCTGGACAGCCACAGATACGCAGTATTTT